This T cell receptor (beta chain) derives from a study of blood T cell repertoires in COVID-19. Study overall: Both acute and convalescent COVID-19 samples were obtained from the United States, Italy and Spain. T cells, B-cell-depleted T cells, or PBMCs provided the cDNA or gDNA that served as material.

The germline CDR1 and CDR2 sequences are KGHSH and LQKENI. The CDR3 totals 14 residues. With 6 bases clipped from V and 4 bases from J, the junction kept 6 bases outside the gene matches. The protocol was immunoSEQ multiplex PCR, while the TCRdb copy is restricted to in-frame clones and leaves out a portion. The sample holds about 160,000 clones; roughly 80% are singletons and the top ten take around 5.3%. The participants were between about 18 and 90 years old and came from about two dozen US areas. Participants reported their clinical history, and cohort assignment relied on those reports. The receptor was isolated from a woman between 40 and 55 years old with acute COVID-19. The V gene is TRBV18, the J gene TRBJ2-1, with 7 bases matching TRBD2. Sequenced material: PBMCs or T cells enriched from blood (not recorded which). In DNA form, the CDR3 reads TGTGCCAGCTCGCGGGAGCAGTCATACAATGAGCAGTTCTTC. It codes for CASSREQSYNEQFF.